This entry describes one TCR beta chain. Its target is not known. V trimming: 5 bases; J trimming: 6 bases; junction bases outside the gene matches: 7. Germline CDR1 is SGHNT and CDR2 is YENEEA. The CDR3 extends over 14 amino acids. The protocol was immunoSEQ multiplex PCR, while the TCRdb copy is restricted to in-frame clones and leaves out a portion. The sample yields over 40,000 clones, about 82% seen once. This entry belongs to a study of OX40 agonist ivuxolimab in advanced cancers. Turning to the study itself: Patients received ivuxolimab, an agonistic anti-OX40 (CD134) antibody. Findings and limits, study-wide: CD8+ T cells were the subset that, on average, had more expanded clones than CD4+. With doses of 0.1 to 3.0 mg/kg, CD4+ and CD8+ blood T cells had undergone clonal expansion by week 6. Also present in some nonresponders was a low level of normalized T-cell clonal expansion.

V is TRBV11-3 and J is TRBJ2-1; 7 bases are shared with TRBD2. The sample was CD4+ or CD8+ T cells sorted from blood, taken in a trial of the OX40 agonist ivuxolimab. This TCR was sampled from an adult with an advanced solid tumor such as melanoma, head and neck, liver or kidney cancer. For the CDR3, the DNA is TGTGCCAGCAGCGTTGGAGGACTAGGCAATGAGCAGTTCTTC. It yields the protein CASSVGGLGNEQFF.